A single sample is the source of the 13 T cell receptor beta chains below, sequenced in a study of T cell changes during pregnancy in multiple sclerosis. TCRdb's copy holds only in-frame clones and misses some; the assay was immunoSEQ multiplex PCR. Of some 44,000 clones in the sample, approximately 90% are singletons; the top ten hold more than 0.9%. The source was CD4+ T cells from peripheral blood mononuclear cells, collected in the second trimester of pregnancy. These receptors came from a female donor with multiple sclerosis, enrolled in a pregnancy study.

The CDR3 protein is CAWAGTGGRGETQYF. The CDR3 DNA sequence: TGTGCCTGGGCCGGGACAGGGGGCCGAGGAGAGACCCAGTACTTC. The rearrangement joins TRBV30 to TRBJ2-5; 12 nucleotides agree with TRBD1. J was trimmed by 4 bases and V by 5 bases; bases with no gene match: 8. Looked up from germline, CDR1 is GTSNPN and CDR2 is SVGIG (reference sequence). The CDR3 has 15 residues.

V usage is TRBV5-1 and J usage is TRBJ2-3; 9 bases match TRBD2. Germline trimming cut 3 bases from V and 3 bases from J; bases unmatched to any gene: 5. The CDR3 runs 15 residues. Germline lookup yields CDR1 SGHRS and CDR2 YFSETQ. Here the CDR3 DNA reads TGCGCCAGCAGCTGGTTAGCGGGAGATACAGATACGCAGTATTTT. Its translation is CASSWLAGDTDTQYF.

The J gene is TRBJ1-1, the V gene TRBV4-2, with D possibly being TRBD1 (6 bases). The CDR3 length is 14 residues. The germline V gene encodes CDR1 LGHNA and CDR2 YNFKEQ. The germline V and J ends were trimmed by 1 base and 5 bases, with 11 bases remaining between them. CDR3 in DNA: TGTGCCAGCAGCCAAGCGGGCCAGGGGACTGAAGCTTTCTTT. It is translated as CASSQAGQGTEAFF.

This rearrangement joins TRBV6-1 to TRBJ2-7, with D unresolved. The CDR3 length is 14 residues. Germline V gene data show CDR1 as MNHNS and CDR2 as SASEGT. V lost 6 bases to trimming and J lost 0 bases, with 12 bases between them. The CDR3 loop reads CASRAPSPSYEQYF. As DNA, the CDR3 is TGTGCCAGCAGGGCCCCGTCACCCTCCTACGAGCAGTACTTC.

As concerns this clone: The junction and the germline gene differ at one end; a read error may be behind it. The CDR3 here is CASSFLGGRLF. CDR3 coding DNA: TGTGCCAGCAGTTTTTTGGGAGGTAGGCTTTTT. J is TRBJ1-4 and V is TRBV28; D gene unclear. The CDR3 loop spans 11 amino acids. CDR1 and CDR2 (germline): MDHEN, SYDVKM.

The CDR3, as DNA: TGCGCCAGCAGCTTGTTGCTAGCGGGAGGCAATGAGCAGTTCTTC. Amino acid sequence: CASSLLLAGGNEQFF. The genes are TRBV5-1 and TRBJ2-1; 11 bases line up with TRBD2. The length of the CDR3 is 15 residues. Germline V gene data show CDR1 as SGHRS and CDR2 as YFSETQ. With 1 base clipped from V and 6 bases from J, the junction kept 3 bases outside the gene matches.

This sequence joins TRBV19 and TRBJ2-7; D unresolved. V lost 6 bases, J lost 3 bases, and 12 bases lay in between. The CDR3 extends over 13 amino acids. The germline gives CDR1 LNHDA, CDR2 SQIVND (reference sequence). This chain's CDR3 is CASRKHHNYEQYF. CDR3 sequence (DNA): TGTGCCAGTAGGAAACATCACAACTACGAGCAGTACTTC.

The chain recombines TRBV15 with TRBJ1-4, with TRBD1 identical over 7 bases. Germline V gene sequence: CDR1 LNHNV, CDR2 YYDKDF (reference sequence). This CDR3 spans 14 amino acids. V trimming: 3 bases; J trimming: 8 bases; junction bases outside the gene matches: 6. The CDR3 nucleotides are TGTGCCACCAGCAGGACAGGGCGCGGGGAAAAACTGTTTTTT. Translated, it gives CATSRTGRGEKLFF.

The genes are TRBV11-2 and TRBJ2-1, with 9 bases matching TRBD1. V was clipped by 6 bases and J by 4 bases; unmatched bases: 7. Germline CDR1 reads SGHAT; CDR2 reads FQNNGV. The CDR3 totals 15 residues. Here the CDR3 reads CASSSAGTGYNEQFF. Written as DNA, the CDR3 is TGTGCCAGCAGTTCGGCCGGGACAGGGTACAATGAGCAGTTCTTC. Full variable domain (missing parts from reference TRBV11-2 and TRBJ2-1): EAGVAQSPRYKIIEKRQSVAFWCNPISGHATLYWYQQILGQGPKLLIQFQNNGVVDDSQLPKDRFSAERLKGVDSTLKIQPAKLEDSAVYLCASSSAGTGYNEQFFGPGTRLTVL.

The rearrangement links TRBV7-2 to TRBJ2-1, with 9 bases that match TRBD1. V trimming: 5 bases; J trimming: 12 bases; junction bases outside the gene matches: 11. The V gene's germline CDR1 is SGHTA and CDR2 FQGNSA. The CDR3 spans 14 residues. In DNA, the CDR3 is TGTGCCAGCAGCCTGACAGGGGGACTTACTTCGCAGTTCTTC. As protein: CASSLTGGLTSQFF.

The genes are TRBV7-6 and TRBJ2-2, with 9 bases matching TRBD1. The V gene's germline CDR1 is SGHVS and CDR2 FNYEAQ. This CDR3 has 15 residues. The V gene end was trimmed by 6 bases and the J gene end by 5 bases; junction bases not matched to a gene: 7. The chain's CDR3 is CASRTGTGRTGELFF. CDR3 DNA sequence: TGTGCCAGCAGAACCGGGACAGGGAGAACCGGGGAGCTGTTTTTT.

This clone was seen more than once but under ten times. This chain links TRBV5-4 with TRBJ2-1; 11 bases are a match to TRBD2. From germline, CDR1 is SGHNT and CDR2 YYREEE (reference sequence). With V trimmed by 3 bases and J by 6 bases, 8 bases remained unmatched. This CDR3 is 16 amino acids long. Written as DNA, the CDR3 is TGTGCCAGCAGCTCCACTAGCGGGAGAATCCCCAATGAGCAGTTCTTC. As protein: CASSSTSGRIPNEQFF.

CDR3 nucleotide sequence: TGTGCCAGCAGCTTAGCTGGGACAGCTGGCTTAGATACGCAGTATTTT. Its protein is CASSLAGTAGLDTQYF. The J gene is TRBJ2-3, the V gene TRBV7-3; 7 positions match TRBD1. J lost 5 bases, V lost 2 bases, and 10 bases had no gene match. The V gene's germline CDR1 is SGHTA and CDR2 FQGTGA. The CDR3 has 16 residues.